This TCR beta chain was captured in a study of cytomegalovirus exposure and HLA in healthy donors. Broader study findings: Specific recognition of CMV antigens was confirmed in vitro for three chains (all CMV-associated).

The CDR3 consists of 16 residues. Looked up from germline, CDR1 is LGHNA and CDR2 is YSLEER. V was cut by 0 bases and J by 3 bases, with 9 bases left in between. Here immunoSEQ multiplex PCR was the method, and the copy in TCRdb shows in-frame clones only, minus some. The table lists 200,000 to 250,000 clones, roughly 83% of them singletons. With respect to this clone: Its antigen is unknown.

V usage is TRBV4-3 and J usage is TRBJ2-6; no definite D call. The sequenced sample consisted of PBMCs. The receptor was isolated from a woman in her twenties or thirties in good health and CMV-seropositive. In DNA, the CDR3 is TGCGCCAGCAGCCAAGATGAAGTAGTTGGGGCCAACGTCCTGACTTTC. Amino acid sequence: CASSQDEVVGANVLTF.